The text below deals with one T cell receptor beta chain. No antigen is known for it. This entry belongs to a study of B cell selection in AIRE deficiency. Overall study results and limits: Only 9.3% of 3,500 to 4,500 shared Treg sequences were patient-specific; 30% to 35% healthy-specific.

The germline gives CDR1 MNHEY, CDR2 SMNVEV (reference sequence). V gave up 7 bases and J gave up 5 bases, with 14 bases separating them. The CDR3 has 13 residues. Clones were read by immunoSEQ multiplex PCR, and TCRdb kept only the in-frame ones, dropping some. The sample includes about 15,000 clones, about 92% seen only once; the top ten take 0.8% to 1.2%. The regulatory T cell sort gate was CD4+CD25hiCD127low/negative. The chain joins TRBV27 to TRBJ2-5; maybe TRBD1 (5 bases). Sequencing was carried out using Tregs sorted from PBMCs. The TCR was taken from a human donor with AIRE deficiency. DNA for the CDR3: TGTGCCAGCAAGGATCCAGGGCGGGAGACCCAGTACTTC. It is translated as CASKDPGRETQYF.